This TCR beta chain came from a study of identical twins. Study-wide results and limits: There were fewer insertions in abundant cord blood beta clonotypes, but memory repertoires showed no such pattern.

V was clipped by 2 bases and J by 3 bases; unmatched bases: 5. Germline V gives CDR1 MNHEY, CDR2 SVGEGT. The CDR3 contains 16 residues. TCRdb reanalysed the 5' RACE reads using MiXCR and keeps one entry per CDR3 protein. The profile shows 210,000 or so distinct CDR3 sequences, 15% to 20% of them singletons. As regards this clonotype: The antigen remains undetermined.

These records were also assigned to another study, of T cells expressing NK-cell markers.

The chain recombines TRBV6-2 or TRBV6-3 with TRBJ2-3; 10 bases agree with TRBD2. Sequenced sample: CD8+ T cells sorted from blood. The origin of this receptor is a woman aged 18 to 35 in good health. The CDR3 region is CASSYAAGGETDTQYF. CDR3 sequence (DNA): TGTGCCAGCAGTTACGCAGCGGGAGGGGAAACAGATACGCAGTATTTT.